This TCR beta chain is drawn from a study of shared clonotypes between healthy human individuals. A CD45RA-negative memory subset and a CD45RA+ naive subset were separated from the CD4+ cells. Worth noting for this clone: The antigen remains undetermined.

Points from the study as a whole: Some clonotypes were shared by all four sorted-subset donors, while others were not shared. The non-shared ones had lower generation probabilities than the shared ones. Four donors held around 5% of naive CD4 clonotypes in common. Naive subsets tended to show greater estimated richness than memory subsets.

TCRdb keeps only in-frame clones here, not all; method: immunoSEQ multiplex PCR. The table records approximately 720,000 clones, 72% of them present only once. The origin of this receptor is a woman aged 25 to 39 in good health. The sequencing sample was made of memory CD4+ T cells sorted from blood. Subset given: CD45RA-negative fraction.

The CDR3 nucleotides read TGTGCCAGCAGTTTGGGAGGTTCGGCCTCTGGGGCCAACGTCCTGACTTTC. Its translation: CASSLGGSASGANVLTF. The chain employs TRBV28 and TRBJ2-6; perhaps TRBD2 as D (6 bases). Germline V gene lookup returns CDR1 MDHEN and CDR2 SYDVKM. V was cut by 3 bases and J by 0 bases, with 12 bases left in between. This CDR3 has 17 amino acids. The full variable domain, in which reference TRBV28 and TRBJ2-6 provide the parts outside the CDR3, is DVKVTQSSRYLVKRTGEKVFLECVQDMDHENMFWYRQDPGLGLRLIYFSYDVKMKEKGDIPEGYSVSREKKERFSLILESASTNQTSMYLCASSLGGSASGANVLTFGAGSRLTVL.